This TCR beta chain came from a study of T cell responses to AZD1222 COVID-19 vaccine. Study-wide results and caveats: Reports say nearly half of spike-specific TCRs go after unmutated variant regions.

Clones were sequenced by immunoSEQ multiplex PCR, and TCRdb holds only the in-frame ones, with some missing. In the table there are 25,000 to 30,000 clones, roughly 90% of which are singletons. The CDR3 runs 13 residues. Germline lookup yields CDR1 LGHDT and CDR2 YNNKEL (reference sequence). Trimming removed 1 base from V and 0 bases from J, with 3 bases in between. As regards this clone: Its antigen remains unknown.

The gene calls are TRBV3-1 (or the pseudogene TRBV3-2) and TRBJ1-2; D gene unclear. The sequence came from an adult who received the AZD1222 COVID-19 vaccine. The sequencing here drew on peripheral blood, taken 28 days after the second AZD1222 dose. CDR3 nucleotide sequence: TGTGCCAGCAGCCAAGCGCCTAACTATGGCTACACCTTC. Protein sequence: CASSQAPNYGYTF.